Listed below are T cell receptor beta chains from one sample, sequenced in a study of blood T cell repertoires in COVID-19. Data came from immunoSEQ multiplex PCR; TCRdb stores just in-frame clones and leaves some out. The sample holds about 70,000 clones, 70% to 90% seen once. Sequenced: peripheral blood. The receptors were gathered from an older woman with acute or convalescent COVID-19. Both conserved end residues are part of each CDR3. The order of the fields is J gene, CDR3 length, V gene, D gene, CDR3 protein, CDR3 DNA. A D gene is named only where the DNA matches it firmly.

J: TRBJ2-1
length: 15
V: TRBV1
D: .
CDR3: CTSSPTLAEHNEQFF
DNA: TGCACCAGCAGCCCCACCCTAGCGGAGCACAATGAGCAGTTCTTC

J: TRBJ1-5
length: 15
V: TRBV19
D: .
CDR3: CASSIVGTRDQPQHF
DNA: TGTGCCAGTAGTATAGTCGGGACTAGGGATCAGCCCCAGCATTTT

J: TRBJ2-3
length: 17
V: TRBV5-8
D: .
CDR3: CASSLGFLTGSTDTQYF
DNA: TGTGCCAGCAGCTTGGGTTTCCTTACGGGTAGCACAGATACGCAGTATTTT

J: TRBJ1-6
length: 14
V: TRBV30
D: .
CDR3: CAWSVRGSGSPLHF
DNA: TGTGCCTGGAGTGTACGGGGTTCCGGATCACCCCTCCACTTT

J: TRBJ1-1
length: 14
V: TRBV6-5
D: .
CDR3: CASCKRGLNTEAFF
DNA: TGTGCCAGCTGTAAGCGGGGACTGAACACTGAAGCTTTCTTT

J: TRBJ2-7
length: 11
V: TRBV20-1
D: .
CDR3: CSARDPPLQYF
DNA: TGCAGTGCTAGAGATCCTCCTCTGCAGTACTTC

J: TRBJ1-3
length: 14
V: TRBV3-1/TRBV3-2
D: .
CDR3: CASSQRESGNTIYF
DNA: TGTGCCAGCAGCCAGAGGGAAAGTGGAAACACCATATATTTT

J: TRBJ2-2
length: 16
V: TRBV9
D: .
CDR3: CASSVATLSSPGELFF
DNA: TGTGCCAGCAGCGTAGCTACGCTGTCGTCCCCCGGGGAGCTGTTTTTT

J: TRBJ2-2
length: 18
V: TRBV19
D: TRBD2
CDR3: CASSEPGLAVLNTGELFF
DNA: TGTGCCAGTAGTGAACCGGGACTAGCGGTACTGAACACCGGGGAGCTGTTTTTT

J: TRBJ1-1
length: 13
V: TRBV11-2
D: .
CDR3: CASSFPMNTEAFF
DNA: TGTGCCAGCAGCTTCCCCATGAACACTGAAGCTTTCTTT